Presented here are 16 T cell receptor beta chains from one specimen sequenced in a study of OX40 agonist ivuxolimab in advanced cancers. Generated by immunoSEQ multiplex PCR, the TCRdb table keeps only in-frame clones and is missing some. This sample has about 70,000 clones, with about nine tenths found just once. Sequences were derived from CD4+ or CD8+ T cells sorted from blood, sampled in a trial of the OX40 agonist ivuxolimab. These receptors came from an adult with an advanced solid tumor such as melanoma, head and neck, liver or kidney cancer.

The chain has TRBV5-1 and TRBJ2-5; 8 bases agree with TRBD1. CDR3 length: 14 amino acids. CDR1 is SGHRS, CDR2 YFSETQ, per germline. J gave up 5 bases and V 3 bases, and 6 bases lay outside the gene matches. The CDR3 DNA reads as TGCGCCAGCAGCTCCCAGGGGGCTTGGGAGACCCAGTACTTC. This codes for CASSSQGAWETQYF.

The chain joins TRBV28 to TRBJ1-5, with D possibly TRBD1 on 6 matching bases. Germline loops: CDR1 MDHEN, CDR2 SYDVKM. The length of the CDR3 is 16 residues. Trimming removed 4 bases at V and 4 bases at J, with 17 bases between. Here the CDR3 reads CASSSGHGRTNQPQHF. CDR3 coding DNA: TGTGCCAGCAGTTCGGGACACGGACGGACTAATCAGCCCCAGCATTTT.

The sample holds a few counts of this clone. The chain uses TRBV28 and TRBJ1-2; the match to TRBD1 covers 8 bases. Trimming at V came to 2 bases and at J to 7 bases, leaving 9 bases not matched to a gene. The V gene's germline CDR1 is MDHEN and CDR2 SYDVKM. The CDR3 runs 15 residues. The CDR3 DNA reads TGTGCCAGCAGTTTACCGCAAACCGACAGGGGTGGCTACACCTTC. Encoded protein: CASSLPQTDRGGYTF.

The rearrangement uses TRBV28 and TRBJ2-1, with a possible D match to TRBD2 (7 bases). V lost 4 bases to trimming and J lost 8 bases, with 24 bases between them. The CDR3 sequence is 17 residues long. The germline V gene encodes CDR1 MDHEN and CDR2 SYDVKM. The CDR3 loop is CASSSNSGGGLNHEQFF. The DNA of the CDR3 is TGTGCCAGCAGTTCCAATTCGGGCGGGGGCCTCAATCATGAGCAGTTCTTC.

This clone came up once. The rearrangement links TRBV2 to TRBJ1-2; tentatively, D is TRBD1 (5 bases). V lost 2 bases to trimming and J lost 0 bases, with 10 bases between them. Germline lookup yields CDR1 SNHLY and CDR2 FYNNEI. This CDR3 comprises 15 residues. The CDR3 region is CASSERQQPNYGYTF. CDR3 sequence (DNA): TGTGCCAGCAGTGAAAGACAGCAGCCTAACTATGGCTACACCTTC. Filled out from reference TRBV2 and TRBJ1-2, the complete variable domain reads EPEVTQTPSHQVTQMGQEVILRCVPISNHLYFYWYRQILGQKVEFLVSFYNNEISEKSEIFDDQFSVERPDGSNFTLKIRSTKLEDSAMYFCASSERQQPNYGYTFGSGTRLTVV.

V is TRBV7-9 and J is TRBJ1-2; no reliable D call. Germline CDR1 SEHNR, CDR2 FQNEAQ (reference sequence). This CDR3 is built from 13 residues. Trimming removed 5 bases from V and 7 bases from J, with 14 bases in between. The CDR3 is CASSPIQIRGYTF. Written as DNA, the CDR3 is TGTGCCAGCAGCCCCATTCAGATCCGTGGCTACACCTTC. Drawing the rest from reference TRBV7-9 and TRBJ1-2, the complete variable domain is DTGVSQNPRHKITKRGQNVTFRCDPISEHNRLYWYRQTLGQGPEFLTYFQNEAQLEKSRLLSDRFSAERPKGSFSTLEIQRTEQGDSAMYLCASSPIQIRGYTFGSGTRLTVV.

In DNA form, the CDR3 reads TGTGCCAGCAGCGTTGAGCCCTCTGGGGCCAACGTCCTGACTTTC. This sequence encodes CASSVEPSGANVLTF. The chain joins TRBV9 to TRBJ2-6; D uncertain. This CDR3 region has 15 residues. V was pared by 2 bases and J by 0 bases, with 6 bases between. Germline V gene sequence: CDR1 SGDLS, CDR2 YYNGEE.

V is TRBV27 and J is TRBJ2-5; D is perhaps TRBD2 (6 bases). V was pared by 0 bases and J by 0 bases, with 8 bases between. The germline V gene has CDR1 MNHEY and CDR2 SMNVEV (reference sequence). This CDR3 comprises 15 residues. This CDR3 is CASSLSRDYQETQYF. CDR3 in DNA: TGTGCCAGCAGTTTATCAAGGGACTACCAAGAGACCCAGTACTTC.

This rearrangement joins TRBV28 to TRBJ1-3, with D perhaps TRBD1 (5 bases). The CDR3 totals 18 residues. The germline V and J ends were trimmed by 6 bases and 0 bases, with 21 bases remaining between them. CDR1 is MDHEN and CDR2 is SYDVKM in the germline V gene. The CDR3 protein is CASRPASNTGLSGNTIYF. CDR3 DNA: TGTGCCAGCAGGCCCGCGAGTAACACAGGACTCTCTGGAAACACCATATATTTT.

The rearrangement uses TRBV11-3 and TRBJ2-3, with D tentatively TRBD1 or TRBD2 (6 bases each). The CDR3 is made up of 15 amino acids. V was pared by 4 bases and J by 4 bases, with 15 bases between. In germline, CDR1 is SGHNT, CDR2 YENEEA. CDR3 loop: CASSSGQRGADTQYF. CDR3 nucleotides: TGTGCCAGCAGCTCGGGGCAGAGGGGGGCAGATACGCAGTATTTT. The full variable domain, rest sourced from reference TRBV11-3 and TRBJ2-3, is EAGVVQSPRYKIIEKKQPVAFWCNPISGHNTLYWYLQNLGQGPELLIRYENEEAVDDSQLPKDRFSAERLKGVDSTLKIQPAELGDSAVYLCASSSGQRGADTQYFGPGTRLTVL.

The genes are TRBV28 and TRBJ2-1, with D possibly TRBD2 on 6 matching bases. Germline V gene lookup returns CDR1 MDHEN and CDR2 SYDVKM. This CDR3 is built from 12 residues. V dropped 6 bases and J dropped 7 bases, with 10 bases sitting between them. The CDR3 DNA sequence: TGTGCCAGCAGCTCCAGCGGGAATGAGCAGTTCTTC. Translating it yields CASSSSGNEQFF.

As to this clone: This CDR3 is also generated by other DNA sequences in the sample. The chain is built from TRBV5-4 and TRBJ2-1; TRBD2 agrees at 8 bases. V was pared by 1 base and J by 2 bases, with 2 bases of the junction left unmatched. The CDR3 sequence is 15 residues long. The germline gives CDR1 SGHNT, CDR2 YYREEE (reference sequence). The CDR3 nucleotides are TGTGCCAGCAGCTTGAGCGGGGGACCCTACAATGAGCAGTTCTTC. Its protein is CASSLSGGPYNEQFF. The whole variable domain, filled in from reference TRBV5-4 and TRBJ2-1, reads ETGVTQSPTHLIKTRGQQVTLRCSSQSGHNTVSWYQQALGQGPQFIFQYYREEENGRGNFPPRFSGLQFPNYSSELNVNALELDDSALYLCASSLSGGPYNEQFFGPGTRLTVL.

This chain connects TRBV5-4 to TRBJ1-1, with a tentative D call TRBD1 (5 bases). Trimming shortened V by 0 bases and J by 4 bases, and 7 bases separated the two germline ends. CDR3 length equals 13 residues. Germline-derived CDR1 and CDR2 are SGHNT and YYREEE (reference sequence). This chain's CDR3 is CASSLAGTTEAFF. The CDR3 coding sequence is TGTGCCAGCAGCTTGGCGGGGACCACTGAAGCTTTCTTT.

The chain recombines TRBV6-5 with TRBJ2-7; TRBD2 might be the D (5 bases). CDR3 size: 15 residues. V was clipped by 6 bases and J by 3 bases, with 18 bases between them. Germline V lookup: CDR1 MNHEY, CDR2 SVGAGI. This CDR3 is CASSPTSDGDYEQYF. As DNA, the CDR3 is TGTGCCAGCAGCCCGACCTCTGACGGGGACTACGAGCAGTACTTC.

This clone was detected once. The J gene is TRBJ1-5, the V gene TRBV19; TRBD1 is a possible D gene (5 bases). The CDR3 is made up of 14 amino acids. V was cut by 8 bases and J by 1 base, with 12 bases left in between. Per the germline V gene, CDR1 is LNHDA and CDR2 is SQIVND (reference sequence). The CDR3 DNA is TGTGCCAGTTGTGGGGGAGGGAGCAATCAGCCCCAGCATTTT. Translated, it gives CASCGGGSNQPQHF.

This rearrangement joins TRBV9 to TRBJ2-5; no definite D call. Germline CDR1 is SGDLS and CDR2 is YYNGEE. CDR3 length: 14 residues. Trimming left V 0 bases short and J 1 base short, with 7 bases between. CDR3 coding DNA: TGTGCCAGCAGCGTAGGGGGAAGCCAAGAGACCCAGTACTTC. This sequence encodes CASSVGGSQETQYF.